This T cell receptor beta chain was captured in a study of blood T cell repertoires in COVID-19. About the research overall: Sites in the United States, Italy and Spain provided acute and convalescent COVID-19 samples.

TCRdb's copy holds only in-frame clones and misses some; the assay was immunoSEQ multiplex PCR. This sample has almost 200,000 clones, with 70% to 80% found just once. In germline, CDR1 is SNHLY, CDR2 FYNNEI. The length of the CDR3 is 13 residues. V lost 8 bases to trimming and J lost 6 bases, with 14 bases between them. The origin of this receptor is a woman in her thirties or forties with COVID-19, enrolled during active disease. Sequences were obtained from peripheral blood. V gene TRBV2 combines with J gene TRBJ1-5; a weak D match, TRBD1 (5 bases). CDR3 amino acids: CASVTAVGQPQHF. CDR3 sequence (DNA): TGTGCCAGCGTGACAGCAGTTGGTCAGCCCCAGCATTTT.